These 5 T cell receptor beta chains came from one sample sequenced in a study of human T cells and chemical hapten exposure. As for time point: patch test 1, 2 weeks after DPC sensitization. Treatment denoted: therapeutic diphenylcyclopropenone sensitization with weekly scalp DPC. Unseparated into fractions, whole blood served as the source from which total RNA was extracted. TCRdb re-analysed the RACE reads in MiXCR, keeping a single row per CDR3 protein. The sample has tens of thousands of distinct CDR3 sequences, roughly 11% seen once. The starting material was whole blood, obtained in connection with sensitization to the hapten diphenylcyclopropenone (DPC). The source is a woman aged 40 to 50 with alopecia areata. Some clones in this sample may be carry-over from other donors' samples.

The table lists this clonotype with many counts. J is TRBJ2-7 and V is TRBV28; D tentatively reads TRBD1 or TRBD2 (5 bases each). Germline loops: CDR1 MDHEN, CDR2 SYDVKM. Trimming left V 5 bases short and J 0 bases short, with 8 bases between. The CDR3 loop spans 13 amino acids. In DNA form, the CDR3 reads TGTGCCAGCAGTCTGGGACCCTCCTACGAGCAGTACTTC. The encoded protein is CASSLGPSYEQYF.

This clonotype qualifies as medium-sized. V and J are TRBV7-2 and TRBJ1-1; D uncertain. Trimming cost V 1 base and J 0 bases, with 6 bases left between them. The germline V gene encodes CDR1 SGHTA and CDR2 FQGNSA. The CDR3 loop spans 14 amino acids. CDR3 coding DNA: TGTGCCAGCAGCTTAGTTCCGTTGAACACTGAAGCTTTCTTT. This translates into CASSLVPLNTEAFF.

The chain combines TRBV20-1 with TRBJ1-6; D remains unclear. Trimming took 5 bases from V and 8 from J, leaving 16 bases between them. The CDR3 has 14 amino acids. The germline gives CDR1 DFQATT, CDR2 SNEGSKA (reference sequence). CDR3 region: CSAPETSQDSPLHF. The DNA of the CDR3 is TGCAGTGCTCCGGAGACCTCTCAAGATTCACCCCTCCACTTT.

This clonotype was counted at least ten times. J is TRBJ1-1 and V is TRBV6-6, with TRBD1 matching over 8 bases. With V trimmed by 5 bases and J by 3 bases, 8 bases remained unmatched. Germline V gives CDR1 MNHNY, CDR2 SVGAGI (reference sequence). The CDR3 extends over 15 amino acids. The CDR3 coding sequence is TGTGCCAGCAGTATACCAGGGGGCTCGGACACTGAAGCTTTCTTT. Translating gives CASSIPGGSDTEAFF.

The chain couples TRBV28 to TRBJ1-5, with D perhaps TRBD1 (5 bases). Trimming left V 6 bases short and J 3 bases short, with 9 bases between. CDR1 and CDR2 from the germline V gene are MDHEN and SYDVKM. This CDR3 has 13 amino acids. The CDR3 loop is CASRQGVNQPQHF. The CDR3 nucleotides read TGTGCCAGCAGACAAGGGGTCAATCAGCCCCAGCATTTT.